The 18 T cell receptor beta chains in this list originate from one sample, sequenced in a study of cytomegalovirus exposure and HLA in healthy donors. 13 Jbeta primers and 60 Vbeta primers were used for the PCR. Repertoires were generated with immunoSEQ multiplex PCR, while TCRdb's copy carries only in-frame clones and drops some. The sample records about 160,000 clones, approximately 85% being singletons. Sequencing used PBMCs. These receptors all stem from a man aged 45-65 years in good health and CMV-seropositive.

V and J are TRBV28 and TRBJ2-5; 8 bases fit TRBD2. V trimming: 6 bases; J trimming: 1 base; junction bases outside the gene matches: 13. The V gene's germline CDR1 is MDHEN and CDR2 SYDVKM. CDR3 length: 17 amino acids. The CDR3 reads CASSSRISGAFQETQYF. The CDR3 DNA is TGTGCCAGCAGCTCCCGGATTAGCGGGGCCTTCCAAGAGACCCAGTACTTC.

The J gene is TRBJ2-3, the V gene TRBV7-2, with TRBD2 matching over 13 bases. Per the germline V gene, CDR1 is SGHTA and CDR2 is FQGNSA. CDR3 size: 14 residues. Losses at the gene ends were 8 bases for V and 2 bases for J; bases not matched to a gene: 1. The CDR3 bases are TGTGCCAGCGGGACTAGCGGGGCCACAGATACGCAGTATTTT. Protein product: CASGTSGATDTQYF. The entire variable domain, with the rest obtained from reference TRBV7-2 and TRBJ2-3, is as follows: GAGVSQSPSNKVTEKGKDVELRCDPISGHTALYWYRQSLGQGLEFLIYFQGNSAPDKSGLPSDRFSAERTGGSVSTLTIQRTQQEDSAVYLCASGTSGATDTQYFGPGTRLTVL.

The chain recombines TRBV5-1 with TRBJ1-4; D might be TRBD1 (6 bases). CDR1 and CDR2 from the germline V gene are SGHRS and YFSETQ. The CDR3 has 14 amino acids. Trimming left V 2 bases short and J 5 bases short, with 10 bases between. CDR3 sequence reads: CASSFAGANEKLFF. The CDR3 nucleotides are TGCGCCAGCAGCTTTGCAGGGGCGAATGAAAAACTGTTTTTT.

This chain connects TRBV4-3 to TRBJ2-2; 12 bases map to TRBD2. Germline V lookup: CDR1 LGHNA, CDR2 YSLEER. There are 16 residues in the CDR3. With V trimmed by 4 bases and J by 4 bases, 4 bases remained unmatched. CDR3 region: CASSRGLAGSTGELFF. The CDR3 nucleotides are TGCGCCAGCAGCCGAGGACTAGCGGGGAGCACCGGGGAGCTGTTTTTT.

The chain couples TRBV28 to TRBJ2-7; no clear D. With 4 bases removed from V and 3 bases from J, the gap between germline ends came to 13 bases. This CDR3 spans 14 amino acids. Germline V gives CDR1 MDHEN, CDR2 SYDVKM. The CDR3 sequence: CASSSNPPRYEQYF. The DNA for the CDR3 is TGTGCCAGCAGTTCTAACCCCCCCCGCTACGAGCAGTACTTC.

The chain has TRBV5-1 and TRBJ2-7, with 9 bases lining up with TRBD1. Per germline, CDR1 SGHRS and CDR2 YFSETQ. CDR3 length: 15 residues. V trimming: 4 bases; J trimming: 1 base; junction bases outside the gene matches: 6. The CDR3 is CASSVGTGPSYEQYF. CDR3 nucleotide sequence: TGCGCCAGCAGCGTCGGGACAGGGCCGTCCTACGAGCAGTACTTC.

The rearrangement joins TRBV7-9 to TRBJ1-1; 9 positions agree with TRBD1. Trimming at V came to 6 bases and at J to 4 bases, leaving 9 bases not matched to a gene. CDR1 is SEHNR and CDR2 is FQNEAQ in the germline V gene (reference sequence). The CDR3 is 15 amino acids. The CDR3 loop is CASSHGQGLGTEAFF. CDR3 nucleotide sequence: TGTGCCAGCAGTCACGGACAGGGGCTAGGCACTGAAGCTTTCTTT.

The genes are TRBV30 and TRBJ2-3; D may be TRBD1 (7 bases). The CDR3 covers 13 residues. Trimming cost V 0 bases and J 6 bases, with 10 bases left between them. Germline CDR1 GTSNPN, CDR2 SVGIG (reference sequence). CDR3 DNA: TGTGCCTGGAGTGTACAGGGGAGGGATACGCAGTATTTT. It translates to CAWSVQGRDTQYF.

The chain combines TRBV14 with TRBJ2-3, with a weak D call TRBD1 (6 bases). V shed 2 bases and J shed 4 bases, with 16 bases lying between them. Germline CDR1 SGHDN, CDR2 FVKESK. This CDR3 region has 16 residues. This CDR3 reads CASSQLGAKKADTQYF. The CDR3, as DNA: TGTGCCAGCAGCCAACTGGGGGCAAAGAAAGCAGATACGCAGTATTTT. The entire variable domain, with the rest obtained from reference TRBV14 and TRBJ2-3, is as follows: EAGVTQFPSHSVIEKGQTVTLRCDPISGHDNLYWYRRVMGKEIKFLLHFVKESKQDESGMPNNRFLAERTGGTYSTLKVQPAELEDSGVYFCASSQLGAKKADTQYFGPGTRLTVL.

The chain has TRBV27 and TRBJ1-5; D call uncertain. CDR1 and CDR2 (germline): MNHEY, SMNVEV (reference sequence). The CDR3 sequence is 14 residues long. The germline V and J ends were trimmed by 0 bases and 4 bases, with 7 bases remaining between them. CDR3 loop: CASSLSGRNQPQHF. The CDR3 region has the DNA TGTGCCAGCAGTTTATCTGGCAGGAATCAGCCCCAGCATTTT.

The count of this clone is one. The chain couples TRBV6-6 to TRBJ1-1; D is possibly TRBD1 (6 bases). CDR1 and CDR2 from the germline V gene are MNHNY and SVGAGI (reference sequence). V dropped 0 bases and J dropped 1 base, with 9 bases sitting between them. The length of the CDR3 is 15 residues. CDR3 protein: CASSYSKGENTEAFF. In DNA, the CDR3 is TGTGCCAGCAGTTACTCGAAGGGGGAGAACACTGAAGCTTTCTTT.

The chain has TRBV7-6 and TRBJ1-6; D not certain. The length of the CDR3 is 13 residues. Germline V gives CDR1 SGHVS, CDR2 FNYEAQ. V lost 1 base to trimming and J lost 8 bases, with 6 bases between them. The DNA of the CDR3 is TGTGCCAGCAGCTTAGTTGTCGATTCACCCCTCCACTTT. Translating gives CASSLVVDSPLHF. The full variable domain, completed using reference TRBV7-6 and TRBJ1-6, is GAGVSQSPRYKVTKRGQDVALRCDPISGHVSLYWYRQALGQGPEFLTYFNYEAQQDKSGLPNDRFSAERPEGSISTLTIQRTEQRDSAMYRCASSLVVDSPLHFGNGTRLTVT.

This CDR3 is CSVLGLYNEQFF. For the CDR3, the DNA is TGCAGCGTTTTGGGACTTTACAATGAGCAGTTCTTC. This chain uses TRBV29-1 with TRBJ2-1, with D perhaps TRBD2 (6 bases). Trimming shortened V by 5 bases and J by 4 bases, and 9 bases separated the two germline ends. There are 12 residues in the CDR3. In germline, CDR1 is SQVTM, CDR2 ANQGSEA.

The V call is TRBV27, the J call TRBJ2-6, with D possibly matching TRBD2 (5 bases). Trimming removed 2 bases at V and 0 bases at J, with 8 bases between. Germline V gene data show CDR1 as MNHEY and CDR2 as SMNVEV (reference sequence). The CDR3 is made up of 16 amino acids. CDR3 region: CASSLMGSSGANVLTF. The DNA of the CDR3 is TGTGCCAGCAGTTTAATGGGGAGCTCTGGGGCCAACGTCCTGACTTTC. The whole variable domain, filled in from reference TRBV27 and TRBJ2-6, reads EAQVTQNPRYLITVTGKKLTVTCSQNMNHEYMSWYRQDPGLGLRQIYYSMNVEVTDKGDVPEGYKVSRKEKRNFPLILESPSPNQTSLYFCASSLMGSSGANVLTFGAGSRLTVL.

The V call is TRBV4-3, the J call TRBJ2-5; the D is unclear. From germline, CDR1 is LGHNA and CDR2 YSLEER. This CDR3 comprises 17 residues. The ends were cut back, 0 bases at V and 9 bases at J, with 23 bases in the middle. CDR3 nucleotides: TGCGCCAGCAGCCAAGAGGCGCTAGAACCCCAAGAGACCCCCCAGTACTTC. The encoded protein is CASSQEALEPQETPQYF.

The chain couples TRBV14 to TRBJ2-1; the match to TRBD2 covers 7 bases. Germline V gives CDR1 SGHDN, CDR2 FVKESK. This CDR3 is built from 14 residues. The V segment lost 3 bases and the J segment 7 bases; nucleotides outside the gene matches: 6. The CDR3 region has the DNA TGTGCCAGCAGCCAGGACCGAGCGGGGAATGAGCAGTTCTTC. This sequence encodes CASSQDRAGNEQFF.

The chain employs TRBV7-9 and TRBJ1-2; 7 bases map to TRBD1. The CDR3 is made up of 14 amino acids. The germline CDR1 and CDR2 sequences are SEHNR and FQNEAQ (reference sequence). Trimming removed 5 bases from V and 4 bases from J; junction bases left unmatched: 7. The CDR3 loop is CASSQGTELYGYTF. The CDR3 DNA reads as TGTGCCAGCAGCCAGGGGACAGAACTCTATGGCTACACCTTC. Variable domain in full (rest from reference TRBV7-9 and TRBJ1-2): DTGVSQNPRHKITKRGQNVTFRCDPISEHNRLYWYRQTLGQGPEFLTYFQNEAQLEKSRLLSDRFSAERPKGSFSTLEIQRTEQGDSAMYLCASSQGTELYGYTFGSGTRLTVV.

This sequence joins TRBV28 and TRBJ1-4; D perhaps matches TRBD1 (6 bases). In germline, CDR1 is MDHEN, CDR2 SYDVKM. With 6 bases removed from V and 8 bases from J, the gap between germline ends came to 16 bases. The CDR3 runs 14 residues. In DNA form, the CDR3 reads TGTGCCAGCAGCATCTATCCGGGACAAGAAAAACTGTTTTTT. Translated: CASSIYPGQEKLFF.